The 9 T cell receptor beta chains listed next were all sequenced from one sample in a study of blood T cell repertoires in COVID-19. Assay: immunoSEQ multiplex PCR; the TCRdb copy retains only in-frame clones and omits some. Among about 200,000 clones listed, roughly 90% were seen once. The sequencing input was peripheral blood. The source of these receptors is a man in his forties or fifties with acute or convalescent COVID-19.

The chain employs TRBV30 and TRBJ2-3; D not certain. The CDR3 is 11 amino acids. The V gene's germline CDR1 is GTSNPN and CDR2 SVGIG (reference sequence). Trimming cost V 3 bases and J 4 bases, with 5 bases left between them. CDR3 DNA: TGTGCCTGGAGCTCCCCAGATACGCAGTATTTT. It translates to CAWSSPDTQYF.

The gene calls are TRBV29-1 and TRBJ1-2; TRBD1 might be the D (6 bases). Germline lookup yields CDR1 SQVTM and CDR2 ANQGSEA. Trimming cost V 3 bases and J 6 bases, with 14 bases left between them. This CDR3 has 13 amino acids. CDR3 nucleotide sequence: TGCAGCGTTGATATCGGACAGCAGCATGGCTACACCTTC. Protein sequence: CSVDIGQQHGYTF.

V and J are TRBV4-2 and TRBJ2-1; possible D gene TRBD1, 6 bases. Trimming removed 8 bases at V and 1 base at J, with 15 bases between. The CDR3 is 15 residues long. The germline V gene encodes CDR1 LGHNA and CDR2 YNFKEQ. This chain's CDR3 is CASRGDQGSYNEQFF. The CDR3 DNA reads TGTGCCAGCCGAGGCGACCAGGGGTCCTACAATGAGCAGTTCTTC.

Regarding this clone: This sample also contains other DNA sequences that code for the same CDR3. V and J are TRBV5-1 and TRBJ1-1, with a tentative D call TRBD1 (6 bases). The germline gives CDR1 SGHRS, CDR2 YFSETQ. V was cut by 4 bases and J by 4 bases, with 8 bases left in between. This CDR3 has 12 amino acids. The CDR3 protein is CASSPRGTEAFF. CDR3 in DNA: TGCGCCAGCAGCCCCAGGGGCACTGAAGCTTTCTTT. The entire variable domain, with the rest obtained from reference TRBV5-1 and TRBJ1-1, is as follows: KAGVTQTPRYLIKTRGQQVTLSCSPISGHRSVSWYQQTPGQGLQFLFEYFSETQRNKGNFPGRFSGRQFSNSRSEMNVSTLELGDSALYLCASSPRGTEAFFGQGTRLTVV.

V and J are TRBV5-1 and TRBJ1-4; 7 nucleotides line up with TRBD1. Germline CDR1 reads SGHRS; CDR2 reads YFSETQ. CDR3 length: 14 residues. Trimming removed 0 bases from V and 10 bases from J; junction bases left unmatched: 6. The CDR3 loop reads CASSLETGMGKLFF. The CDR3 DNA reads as TGCGCCAGCAGCTTGGAGACAGGGATGGGAAAACTGTTTTTT.

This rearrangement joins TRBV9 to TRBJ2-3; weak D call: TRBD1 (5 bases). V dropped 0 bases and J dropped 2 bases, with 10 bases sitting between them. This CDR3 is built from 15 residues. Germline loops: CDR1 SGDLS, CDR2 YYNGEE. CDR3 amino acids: CASSVVGRATDTQYF. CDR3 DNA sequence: TGTGCCAGCAGCGTAGTTGGCAGGGCCACAGATACGCAGTATTTT.

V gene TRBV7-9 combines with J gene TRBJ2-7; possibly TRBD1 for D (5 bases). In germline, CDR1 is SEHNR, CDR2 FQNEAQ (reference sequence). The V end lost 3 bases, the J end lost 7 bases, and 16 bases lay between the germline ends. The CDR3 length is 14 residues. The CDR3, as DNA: TGTGCCAGCAGCTTTGGCCAGGGCGGCGAGGAGCAGTACTTC. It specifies CASSFGQGGEEQYF.

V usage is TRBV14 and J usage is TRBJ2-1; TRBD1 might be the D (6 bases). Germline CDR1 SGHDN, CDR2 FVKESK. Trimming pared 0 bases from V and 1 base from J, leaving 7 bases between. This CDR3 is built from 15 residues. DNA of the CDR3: TGTGCCAGCAGCCAAGAGGGACAATCCTACAATGAGCAGTTCTTC. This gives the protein CASSQEGQSYNEQFF.

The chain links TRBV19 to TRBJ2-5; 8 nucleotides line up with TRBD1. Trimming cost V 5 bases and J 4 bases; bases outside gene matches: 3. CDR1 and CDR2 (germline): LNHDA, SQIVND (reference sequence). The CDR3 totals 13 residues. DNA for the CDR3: TGTGCCAGTAGTGCAGACAGGGGAGAGACCCAGTACTTC. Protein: CASSADRGETQYF.